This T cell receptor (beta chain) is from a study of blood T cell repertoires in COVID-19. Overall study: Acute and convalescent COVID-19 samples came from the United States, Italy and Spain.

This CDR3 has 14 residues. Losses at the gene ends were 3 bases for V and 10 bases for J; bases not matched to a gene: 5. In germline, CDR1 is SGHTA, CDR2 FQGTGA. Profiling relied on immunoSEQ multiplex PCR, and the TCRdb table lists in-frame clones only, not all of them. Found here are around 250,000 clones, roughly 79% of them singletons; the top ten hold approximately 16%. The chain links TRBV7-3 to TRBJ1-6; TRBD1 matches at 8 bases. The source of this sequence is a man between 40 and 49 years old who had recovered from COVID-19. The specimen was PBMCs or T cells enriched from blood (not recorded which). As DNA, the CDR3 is TGTGCCAGCAGCTTGGGGACAGGTAGATCACCCCTCCACTTT. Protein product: CASSLGTGRSPLHF.